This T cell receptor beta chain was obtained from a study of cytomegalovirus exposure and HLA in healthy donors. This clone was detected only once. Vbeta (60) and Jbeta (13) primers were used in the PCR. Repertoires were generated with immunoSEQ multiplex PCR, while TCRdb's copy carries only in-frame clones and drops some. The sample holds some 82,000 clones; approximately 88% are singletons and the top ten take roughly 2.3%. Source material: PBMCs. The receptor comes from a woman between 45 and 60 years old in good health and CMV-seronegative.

CDR3 bases: TGCGCCAGCAGCGTGGGACCAGGAGGCTATAGCAATCAGCCCCAGCATTTT. It yields the protein CASSVGPGGYSNQPQHF. The chain combines TRBV5-1 with TRBJ1-5; tentative D call: TRBD1 (5 bases). The CDR3 runs to 17 residues. Germline CDR1 SGHRS, CDR2 YFSETQ. The V and J ends lost 4 bases and 0 bases respectively, with 17 bases between them.